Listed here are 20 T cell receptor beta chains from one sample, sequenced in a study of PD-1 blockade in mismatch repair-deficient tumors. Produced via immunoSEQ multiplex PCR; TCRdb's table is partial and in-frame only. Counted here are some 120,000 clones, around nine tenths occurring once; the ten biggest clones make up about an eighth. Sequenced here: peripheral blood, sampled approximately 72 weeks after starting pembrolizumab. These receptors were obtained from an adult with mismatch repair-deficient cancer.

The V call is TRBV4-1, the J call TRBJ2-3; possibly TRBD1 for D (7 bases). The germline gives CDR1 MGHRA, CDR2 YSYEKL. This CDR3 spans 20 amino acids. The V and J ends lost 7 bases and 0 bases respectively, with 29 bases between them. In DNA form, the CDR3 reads TGCGCCAGCAATAATCCCTACAGGGACAGTGGCGGGGCTAGCACAGATACGCAGTATTTT. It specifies CASNNPYRDSGGASTDTQYF.

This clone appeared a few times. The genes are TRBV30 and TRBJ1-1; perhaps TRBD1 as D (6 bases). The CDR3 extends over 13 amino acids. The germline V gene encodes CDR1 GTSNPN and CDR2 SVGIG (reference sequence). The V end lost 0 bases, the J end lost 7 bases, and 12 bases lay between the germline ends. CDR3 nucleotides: TGTGCCTGGAGTGTCCGGCAGGGGATTGAAGCTTTCTTT. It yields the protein CAWSVRQGIEAFF.

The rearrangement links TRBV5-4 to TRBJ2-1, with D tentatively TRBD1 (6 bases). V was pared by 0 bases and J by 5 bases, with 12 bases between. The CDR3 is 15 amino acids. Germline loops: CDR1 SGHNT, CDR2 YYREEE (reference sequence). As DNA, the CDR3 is TGTGCCAGCAGCTTGGCCATACAGGGAGACAATGAGCAGTTCTTC. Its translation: CASSLAIQGDNEQFF.

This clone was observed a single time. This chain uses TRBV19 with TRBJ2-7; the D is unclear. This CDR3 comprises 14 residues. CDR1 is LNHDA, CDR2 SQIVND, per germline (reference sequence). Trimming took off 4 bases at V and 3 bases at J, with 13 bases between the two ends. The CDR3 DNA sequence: TGTGCCAGTAGTAAACGGACCGAACACTACGAGCAGTACTTC. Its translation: CASSKRTEHYEQYF.

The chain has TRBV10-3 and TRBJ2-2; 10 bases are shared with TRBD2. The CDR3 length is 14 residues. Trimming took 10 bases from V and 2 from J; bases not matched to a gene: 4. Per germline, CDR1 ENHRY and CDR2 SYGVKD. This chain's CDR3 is CATGTSENTGELFF. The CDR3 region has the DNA TGTGCCACCGGGACTAGCGAAAACACCGGGGAGCTGTTTTTT.

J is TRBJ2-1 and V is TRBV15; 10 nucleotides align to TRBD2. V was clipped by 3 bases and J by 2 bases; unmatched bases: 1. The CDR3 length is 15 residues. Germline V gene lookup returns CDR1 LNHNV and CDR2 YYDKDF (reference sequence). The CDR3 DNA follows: TGTGCCACCAGCAGCGGACTAGCGGCCTACAATGAGCAGTTCTTC. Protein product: CATSSGLAAYNEQFF.

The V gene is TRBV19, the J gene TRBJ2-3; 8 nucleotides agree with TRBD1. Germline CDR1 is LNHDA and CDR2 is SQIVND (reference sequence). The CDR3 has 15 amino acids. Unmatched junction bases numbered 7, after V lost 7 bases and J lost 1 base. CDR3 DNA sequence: TGTGCCAGTACCCCACAGGGGGTAGGCACAGATACGCAGTATTTT. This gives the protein CASTPQGVGTDTQYF.

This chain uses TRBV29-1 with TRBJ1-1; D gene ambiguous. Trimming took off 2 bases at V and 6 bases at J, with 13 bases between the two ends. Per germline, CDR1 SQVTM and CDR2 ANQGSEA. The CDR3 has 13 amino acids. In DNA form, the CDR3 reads TGCAGCGTTGAAAGGCCGATGCTGGCTGAAGCTTTCTTT. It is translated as CSVERPMLAEAFF.

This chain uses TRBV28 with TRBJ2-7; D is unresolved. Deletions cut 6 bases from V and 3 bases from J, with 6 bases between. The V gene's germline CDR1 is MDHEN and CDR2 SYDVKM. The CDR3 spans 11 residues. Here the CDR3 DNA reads TGTGCCAGCAGCCAGATCTACGAGCAGTACTTC. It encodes CASSQIYEQYF.

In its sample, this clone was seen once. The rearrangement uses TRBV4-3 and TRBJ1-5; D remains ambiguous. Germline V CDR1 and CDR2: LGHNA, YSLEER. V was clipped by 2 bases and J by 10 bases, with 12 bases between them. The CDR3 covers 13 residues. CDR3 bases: TGCGCCAGCAGCCAACGTCTGGACGGCCCCCAGCATTTT. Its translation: CASSQRLDGPQHF.

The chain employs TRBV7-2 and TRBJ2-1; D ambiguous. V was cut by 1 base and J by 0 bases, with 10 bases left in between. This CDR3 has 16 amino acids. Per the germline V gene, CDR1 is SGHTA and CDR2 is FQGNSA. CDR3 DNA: TGTGCCAGCAGCTTAGGGCCGATGGGCTCCTACAATGAGCAGTTCTTC. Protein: CASSLGPMGSYNEQFF.

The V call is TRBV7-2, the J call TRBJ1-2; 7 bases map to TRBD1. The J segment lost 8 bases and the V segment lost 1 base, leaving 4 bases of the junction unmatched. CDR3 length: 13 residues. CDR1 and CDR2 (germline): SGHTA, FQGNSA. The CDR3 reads CASSLETGIGYTF. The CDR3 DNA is TGTGCCAGCAGCTTAGAGACAGGGATCGGCTACACCTTC.

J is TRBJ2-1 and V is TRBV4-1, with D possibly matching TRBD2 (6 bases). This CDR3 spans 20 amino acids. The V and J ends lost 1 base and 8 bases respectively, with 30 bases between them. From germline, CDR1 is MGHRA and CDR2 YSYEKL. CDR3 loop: CASSQAHRGPWGPRGDEQFF. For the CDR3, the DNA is TGCGCCAGCAGCCAAGCTCACCGAGGGCCGTGGGGTCCCCGCGGGGATGAGCAGTTCTTC.

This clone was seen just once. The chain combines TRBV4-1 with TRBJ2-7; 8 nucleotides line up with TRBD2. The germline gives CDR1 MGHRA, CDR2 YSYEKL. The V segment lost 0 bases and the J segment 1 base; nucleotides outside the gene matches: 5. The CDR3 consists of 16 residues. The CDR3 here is CASSQELASGSYEQYF. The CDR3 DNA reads TGCGCCAGCAGCCAAGAATTGGCTAGCGGGTCCTACGAGCAGTACTTC.

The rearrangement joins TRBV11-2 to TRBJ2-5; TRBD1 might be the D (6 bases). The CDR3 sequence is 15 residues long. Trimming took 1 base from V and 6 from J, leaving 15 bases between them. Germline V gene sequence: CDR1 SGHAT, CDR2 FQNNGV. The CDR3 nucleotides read TGTGCCAGCAGCTTAGTCGGGAATAGGGGGAAGACCCAGTACTTC. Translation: CASSLVGNRGKTQYF. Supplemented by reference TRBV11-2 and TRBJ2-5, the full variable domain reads EAGVAQSPRYKIIEKRQSVAFWCNPISGHATLYWYQQILGQGPKLLIQFQNNGVVDDSQLPKDRFSAERLKGVDSTLKIQPAKLEDSAVYLCASSLVGNRGKTQYFGPGTRLLVL.

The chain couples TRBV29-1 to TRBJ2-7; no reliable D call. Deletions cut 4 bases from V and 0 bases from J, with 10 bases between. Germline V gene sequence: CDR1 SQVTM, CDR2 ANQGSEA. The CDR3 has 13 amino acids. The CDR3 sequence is CSVVPRTSYEQYF. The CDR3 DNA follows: TGCAGCGTTGTTCCCCGGACCTCCTACGAGCAGTACTTC.

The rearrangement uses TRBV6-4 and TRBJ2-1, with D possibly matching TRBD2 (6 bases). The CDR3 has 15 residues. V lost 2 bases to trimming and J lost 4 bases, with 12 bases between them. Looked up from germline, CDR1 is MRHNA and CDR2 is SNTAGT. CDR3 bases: TGTGCCAGCAGTGACGGGGCCGGGAGTTACAATGAGCAGTTCTTC. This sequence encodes CASSDGAGSYNEQFF.

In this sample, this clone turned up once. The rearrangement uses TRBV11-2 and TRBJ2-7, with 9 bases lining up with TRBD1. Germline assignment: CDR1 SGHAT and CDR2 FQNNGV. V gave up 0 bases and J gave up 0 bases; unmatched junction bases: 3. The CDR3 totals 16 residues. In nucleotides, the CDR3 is TGTGCCAGCAGCTTAGATCGACAGGGGGACTCCTACGAGCAGTACTTC. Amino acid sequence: CASSLDRQGDSYEQYF.

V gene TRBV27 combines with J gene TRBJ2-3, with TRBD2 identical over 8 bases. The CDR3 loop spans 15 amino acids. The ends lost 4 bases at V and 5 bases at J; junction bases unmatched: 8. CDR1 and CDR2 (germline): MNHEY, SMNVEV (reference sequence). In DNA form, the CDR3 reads TGTGCCAGCAGTTCGTCGACTAGCGTAGGAGATACGCAGTATTTT. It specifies CASSSSTSVGDTQYF.

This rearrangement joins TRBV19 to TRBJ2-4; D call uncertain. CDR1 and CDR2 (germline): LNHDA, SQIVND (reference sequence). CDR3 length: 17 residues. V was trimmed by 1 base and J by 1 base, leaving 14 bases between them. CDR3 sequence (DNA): TGTGCCAGTAGTATAGCGGCAGGAACCCTGGCCAAAAACATTCAGTACTTC. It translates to CASSIAAGTLAKNIQYF.